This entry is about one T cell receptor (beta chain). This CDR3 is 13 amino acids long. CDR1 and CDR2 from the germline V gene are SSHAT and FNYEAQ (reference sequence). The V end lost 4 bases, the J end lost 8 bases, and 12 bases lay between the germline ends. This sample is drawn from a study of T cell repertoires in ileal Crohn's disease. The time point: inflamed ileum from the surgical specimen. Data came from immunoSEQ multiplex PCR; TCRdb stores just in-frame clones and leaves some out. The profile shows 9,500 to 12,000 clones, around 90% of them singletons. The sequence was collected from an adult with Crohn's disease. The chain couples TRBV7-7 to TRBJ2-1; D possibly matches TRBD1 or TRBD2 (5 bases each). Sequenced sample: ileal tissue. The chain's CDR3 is CASSSGMGDEQFF. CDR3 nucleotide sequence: TGTGCCAGCAGCTCGGGTATGGGGGATGAGCAGTTCTTC.